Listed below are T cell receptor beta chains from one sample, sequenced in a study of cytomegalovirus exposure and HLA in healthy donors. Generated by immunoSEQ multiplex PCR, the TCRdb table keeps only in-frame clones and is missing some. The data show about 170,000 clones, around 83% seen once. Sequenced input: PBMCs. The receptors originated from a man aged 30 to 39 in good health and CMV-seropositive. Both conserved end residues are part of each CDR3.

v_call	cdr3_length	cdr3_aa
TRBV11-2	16	CASSLRSGFSYNEQFF
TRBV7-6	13	CASSGQGSYEQYF
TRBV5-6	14	CASSPGGQNEKLFF
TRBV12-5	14	CASGLVGERETQYF
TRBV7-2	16	CASSLSPRPRLYEQYF
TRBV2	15	CASSEARQIQETQYF
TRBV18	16	CASSPLAGEGAGELFF
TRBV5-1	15	CASSFIGKGNYGYTF
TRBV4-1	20	CASSQDGARGRVRTNEKLFF
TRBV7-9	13	CASSLQGNEKLFF
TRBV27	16	CASSLLDRIHTGELFF
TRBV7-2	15	CASSLVGGTPDTQYF
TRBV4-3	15	CASSQGDRRTYEQYF
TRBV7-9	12	CASSLKLAEAFF
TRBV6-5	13	CASSPAGTDTQYF
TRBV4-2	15	CASSQVGTGQEKLFF
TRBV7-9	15	CASSLGDNRGYGYTF
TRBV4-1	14	CASSQGLSTGELFF
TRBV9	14	CASSVESGSHEQFF
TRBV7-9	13	CASSQAGSYEQYF
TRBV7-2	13	CASTYRMNTEAFF
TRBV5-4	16	CASSLLAGGAGDTQYF
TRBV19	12	CASSMTEDGYTF
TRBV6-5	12	CASSPRNQPQHF
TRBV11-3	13	CASSSVTGGELFF
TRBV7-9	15	CSSSLLGQINTEAFF
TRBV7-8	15	CASSTGGRDRETQYF
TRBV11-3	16	CASSPGTLGYQETQYF